This record concerns one T cell receptor beta chain sequence. This table comes from immunoSEQ multiplex PCR, and its TCRdb copy is limited to in-frame clones, with some not included. The repertoire holds roughly 330,000 clones, with approximately 87% as singletons. CDR3 size: 15 residues. Germline V gene data show CDR1 as SGHDT and CDR2 as YYEEEE. V was clipped by 0 bases and J by 5 bases, with 14 bases between them. The source of the sample is a study of blood T cell repertoires in COVID-19. Whole-study context: Sources were T cells, B-cell-depleted T cells, or PBMCs; the material itself was cDNA or gDNA.

The sample taken for sequencing was PBMCs or T cells enriched from blood (not recorded which). V and J are TRBV5-6 and TRBJ1-2; weak D call: TRBD1 (6 bases). This receptor was obtained from a woman aged 25 to 45 who had recovered from COVID-19. CDR3 sequence (DNA): TGTGCCAGCAGCTTGGTAGGCGGGGGCTCATATGGCTACACCTTC. Encoded protein: CASSLVGGGSYGYTF.